The text below deals with one TCR beta chain. The specificity of this receptor is unknown. Base qualities were left out, and no much larger clone turns up one base away. These data come from a study of blood T cell repertoires in COVID-19 (dated by TCRdb to about 2020). At the level of the whole study: Collaborator samples came from the United States, Italy and Spain and covered acute and convalescent phases of COVID-19. The dataset comprised deeply sampled blood TCRbeta repertoires from subjects exposed to, actively infected with, or recovered from COVID-19. Samples were obtained from the ongoing ImmuneRACE study (first 160 participants) and from about 1,300 subjects provided by 6 global collaborators. Where available, HLA class I and class II types were obtained from metadata supplied by the sample provider rather than from assay-based typing. Nearly every sample came with metadata listing a de-identified subject ID, COVID-19 status, age in years and sex. The repertoires were released in a freely available public database meant as a resource for research on the immune response to SARS-CoV-2. The material from the prospective study consisted of cDNA or gDNA derived from T cells, B-cell-depleted T cells, or PBMCs. Results and caveats for the whole study, not just this receptor: The amount of clinical and demographic metadata varied by source and participant and was provided uncurated.

Collaborating institutions collected whole blood in K2EDTA tubes following their own protocols. For TCRbeta analysis, collaborators shipped samples as frozen whole blood, isolated PBMCs, or DNA extracted from either of those sample types. The immunoSEQ Assay, a bias-controlled multiplex PCR, was used to amplify TCRbeta CDR3 regions from genomic DNA. In the source study's methods: Within the assay, amplification of reference gene primers was used to estimate how many nucleated cells each sample contained. To quantify the absolute abundance of each unique TCRbeta CDR3 rearrangement, sequence reads were collapsed and filtered. For each sample, productive Simpson clonality was calculated as the square root of Simpson's diversity index over productive rearrangements. The immuneACCESS repertoire file appears here via TCRdb, limited to in-frame rearrangements. These files lack a portion of the clones; in checked studies, under half of the deficit traces to unresolved V genes, and the cause of the others is not known. V and J calls plus clone size are reproduced from that table; the DNA served to infer D and trimming. This sample comprises 150,000 or so clones, approximately 88% of them detected only once. The top ten constitute 10% to 13% of the sample.

Via the germline V gene, CDR1 is SGHDN and CDR2 FVKESK. From V the trimming removes 4 bases and from J it removes 9 bases, while the gene matches leave 6 bases of the junction unaccounted for. From the cysteine through the phenylalanine, the CDR3 covers 13 amino acids. Kept here is only the CDR3 DNA, which spans 39 bases and is read in frame from base 1. This TCR was recovered from a man in his forties or fifties with acute or convalescent COVID-19. Sequencing input: peripheral blood. The chain uses TRBV14 and TRBJ2-7, with TRBD1 identical over 10 junction bases. The DNA sequence is as follows: TGTGCCAGCAGCCGGGACAGGGGAGCGGTGCAGTACTTC. Translated, it gives CASSRDRGAVQYF.